This is a list of T cell receptor beta chains from one sample in a study of blood T cell repertoires in COVID-19. Some clones are missing from TCRdb's copy, which holds only in-frame ones; the method was immunoSEQ multiplex PCR. There are 110,000 or so clones in the sample; 85% to 90% occur only once, and 25% to 35% lies in the top ten. The sample taken for sequencing was peripheral blood. These receptor sequences come from a man between 70 and 80 years old with active or convalescent COVID-19. CDR3s include the opening cysteine and the closing phenylalanine or tryptophan. D genes are given only for firm matches. A clone size is listed for some rows: how often the clone was seen (once, few, many), or a class if it is expanded.

J gene: TRBJ2-2
clone size: -
D gene: -
V gene: TRBV5-1
CDR3 DNA: TGCGCCAGCAGCATACAGGGTCGGCTTATTCCTGGCGGGGAGCTGTTTTTT
CDR3 protein: CASSIQGRLIPGGELFF

J gene: TRBJ1-2
clone size: -
D gene: -
V gene: TRBV5-6
CDR3 DNA: TGTGCCAGCAGCTTGCGCGGGGAGCACTATGGCTACACCTTC
CDR3 protein: CASSLRGEHYGYTF

J gene: TRBJ2-3
clone size: -
D gene: TRBD1
V gene: TRBV28
CDR3 DNA: TGTGCCAGCAGTTCCCCGGCAGGGGGTGGCACAGATACGCAGTATTTT
CDR3 protein: CASSSPAGGGTDTQYF

J gene: TRBJ2-1
clone size: -
D gene: -
V gene: TRBV5-1
CDR3 DNA: TGCGCCAGCAGCTTAGACAGGCTCTCCTACAATGAGCAGTTCTTC
CDR3 protein: CASSLDRLSYNEQFF

J gene: TRBJ2-7
clone size: -
D gene: -
V gene: TRBV12-5
CDR3 DNA: TGTGCTAGTGGTTTGGCTCAGGGAGGATCCTACGAGCAGTACTTC
CDR3 protein: CASGLAQGGSYEQYF

J gene: TRBJ1-4
clone size: -
D gene: TRBD1
V gene: TRBV10-2
CDR3 DNA: TGCGCCAGCAGTGAGTCGTGGGACAGGGGGTTGAGGTTTTTT
CDR3 protein: CASSESWDRGLRFF

J gene: TRBJ2-1
clone size: -
D gene: -
V gene: TRBV3-1/TRBV3-2
CDR3 DNA: TGTGCCAGCAGCCAAGCGGCGTTAGCAGAGCAGTTCTTC
CDR3 protein: CASSQAALAEQFF

J gene: TRBJ1-1
clone size: -
D gene: -
V gene: TRBV7-2
CDR3 DNA: TGTGCCAGCAGCCCTACAGGGCTCGGGATGAACACTGAAGCTTTCTTT
CDR3 protein: CASSPTGLGMNTEAFF

J gene: TRBJ2-7
clone size: -
D gene: TRBD1
V gene: TRBV6-5
CDR3 DNA: TGTGCCAGCAGTTACCTCCCCGGGACAGGGGGCGAGCAGTACTTC
CDR3 protein: CASSYLPGTGGEQYF

J gene: TRBJ2-7
clone size: -
D gene: -
V gene: TRBV27
CDR3 DNA: TGTGCCAGCAGTTTATCCCCGCAGGGCTACGAGCAGTACTTC
CDR3 protein: CASSLSPQGYEQYF

J gene: TRBJ2-4
clone size: -
D gene: -
V gene: TRBV28
CDR3 DNA: TGTGCCAGCCTTTCGGTGGGGCGGGCCAAAAACATTCAGTACTTC
CDR3 protein: CASLSVGRAKNIQYF

J gene: TRBJ1-1
clone size: once
D gene: -
V gene: TRBV14
CDR3 DNA: TGTGCCAGCAGCCAAGATCGGTGGGGGCTCGCTGAAGCTTTCTTT
CDR3 protein: CASSQDRWGLAEAFF

J gene: TRBJ2-2
clone size: few
D gene: TRBD2
V gene: TRBV5-1
CDR3 DNA: TGCGCCAGCAGCTTCAGGACTAGCGGGGGGACCGGGGAGCTGTTTTTT
CDR3 protein: CASSFRTSGGTGELFF

J gene: TRBJ2-1
clone size: -
D gene: -
V gene: TRBV5-1
CDR3 DNA: TGCGCCAGCAGCCCACTAGAATCCTACAATGAGCAGTTCTTC
CDR3 protein: CASSPLESYNEQFF

J gene: TRBJ1-5
clone size: -
D gene: -
V gene: TRBV7-9
CDR3 DNA: TGTGCCAGCAGCCAGGGCAGGGGCGACCAGCCCCAGCATTTT
CDR3 protein: CASSQGRGDQPQHF

J gene: TRBJ2-7
clone size: -
D gene: TRBD2
V gene: TRBV5-1
CDR3 DNA: TGCGCCAGCAGCAAGGGACTAGCGGGATTCGAGTACGAGCAGTACTTC
CDR3 protein: CASSKGLAGFEYEQYF

J gene: TRBJ1-5
clone size: -
D gene: -
V gene: TRBV28
CDR3 DNA: TGTGCCAGCAGTTATTTGAGGGTCAATCAGCCCCAGCATTTT
CDR3 protein: CASSYLRVNQPQHF

J gene: TRBJ2-1
clone size: -
D gene: TRBD2
V gene: TRBV6-5
CDR3 DNA: TGTGCCAGCACCTCTGGACTAGTAGGGTACAATGAGCAGTTCTTC
CDR3 protein: CASTSGLVGYNEQFF

J gene: TRBJ2-1
clone size: -
D gene: TRBD2
V gene: TRBV6-5
CDR3 DNA: TGTGCCAGCTCTAGCGGGAGCTCCTACAATGAGCAGTTCTTC
CDR3 protein: CASSSGSSYNEQFF

J gene: TRBJ2-3
clone size: -
D gene: TRBD2
V gene: TRBV3-1/TRBV3-2
CDR3 DNA: TGTGCCAGCAGGGGACTAGCGGGAACCACAGATACGCAGTATTTT
CDR3 protein: CASRGLAGTTDTQYF

J gene: TRBJ2-3
clone size: -
D gene: TRBD2
V gene: TRBV27
CDR3 DNA: TGTGCCAGCAGCCGGATAGCGGGGATCACAGATACGCAGTATTTT
CDR3 protein: CASSRIAGITDTQYF

J gene: TRBJ2-7
clone size: -
D gene: TRBD1
V gene: TRBV9
CDR3 DNA: TGTGCCAGCAGCGTAGGTGGGACAGGATTCTACGAGCAGTACTTC
CDR3 protein: CASSVGGTGFYEQYF

J gene: TRBJ2-1
clone size: -
D gene: TRBD2
V gene: TRBV19
CDR3 DNA: TGTGCCAGTAGCCGGACTAGCGGGAGCAATGAGCAGTTCTTC
CDR3 protein: CASSRTSGSNEQFF

J gene: TRBJ1-4
clone size: -
D gene: -
V gene: TRBV28
CDR3 DNA: TGTGCCAGCAGTGCCCTCAGGGGCGAAAAACTGTTTTTT
CDR3 protein: CASSALRGEKLFF

J gene: TRBJ2-1
clone size: -
D gene: TRBD1
V gene: TRBV4-1
CDR3 DNA: TGCGCCAGCAGCCTCTGGCAGGGGGCTAATGAGCAGTTCTTC
CDR3 protein: CASSLWQGANEQFF

J gene: TRBJ1-1
clone size: few
D gene: -
V gene: TRBV6-5
CDR3 DNA: TGTGCCAGCAGCCGAGGATTCGACACTGAAGCTTTCTTT
CDR3 protein: CASSRGFDTEAFF

J gene: TRBJ1-5
clone size: -
D gene: TRBD1
V gene: TRBV5-5
CDR3 DNA: TGTGCCAGCAGCCTAGGACAGGGCGGAAAAGCTCAGCCCCAGCATTTT
CDR3 protein: CASSLGQGGKAQPQHF

J gene: TRBJ1-2
clone size: -
D gene: -
V gene: TRBV7-9
CDR3 DNA: TGTGCCAGCAGCTTAGCTCAACAGGGCCCCTATGGCTACACCTTC
CDR3 protein: CASSLAQQGPYGYTF

J gene: TRBJ2-7
clone size: -
D gene: TRBD2
V gene: TRBV13
CDR3 DNA: TGTGCCAGCAGCTCACAGGCGGCTAGCGGATACGAGCAGTACTTC
CDR3 protein: CASSSQAASGYEQYF

J gene: TRBJ2-7
clone size: few
D gene: -
V gene: TRBV20-1
CDR3 DNA: TGCAGTGCTCCTAACTCCTACGAGCAGTACTTC
CDR3 protein: CSAPNSYEQYF

J gene: TRBJ2-5
clone size: -
D gene: -
V gene: TRBV18
CDR3 DNA: TGTGCCAGCTCACAAGGAGGGGTTCAGGAGACCCAGTACTTC
CDR3 protein: CASSQGGVQETQYF

J gene: TRBJ2-1
clone size: -
D gene: -
V gene: TRBV29-1
CDR3 DNA: TGCAGCGTTGACGGGGGTCGAAACCTCTACAATGAGCAGTTCTTC
CDR3 protein: CSVDGGRNLYNEQFF

J gene: TRBJ2-1
clone size: -
D gene: TRBD2
V gene: TRBV28
CDR3 DNA: TGTGCCAGTATGATACTAGCGGGAGGCCCCAATGAGCAGTTCTTC
CDR3 protein: CASMILAGGPNEQFF

J gene: TRBJ1-1
clone size: once
D gene: -
V gene: TRBV27
CDR3 DNA: TGTGCCAGCAGTTTATTAGGAGGGGCTGAAGCTTTCTTT
CDR3 protein: CASSLLGGAEAFF

J gene: TRBJ2-7
clone size: -
D gene: TRBD1
V gene: TRBV5-1
CDR3 DNA: TGCGCCAGCAGCACCTACCCCGGACAGGGCGGTGGGGACGAGCAGTACTTC
CDR3 protein: CASSTYPGQGGGDEQYF

J gene: TRBJ1-5
clone size: -
D gene: -
V gene: TRBV2
CDR3 DNA: TGTGCCAGCAGCGACTCTCGATCGTCAGTAGGGGGGGATTCCTTTAGACAGCCCCAGCATTTT
CDR3 protein: CASSDSRSSVGGDSFRQPQHF

J gene: TRBJ2-7
clone size: -
D gene: TRBD2
V gene: TRBV5-1
CDR3 DNA: TGCGCCAGCAGCCCACTAGCGGGGCTCGAGCAGTACTTC
CDR3 protein: CASSPLAGLEQYF

J gene: TRBJ1-3
clone size: -
D gene: -
V gene: TRBV9
CDR3 DNA: TGTGCCAGCAGCGTCACAGGTGCCTCTGGAAACACCATATATTTT
CDR3 protein: CASSVTGASGNTIYF

J gene: TRBJ2-7
clone size: -
D gene: -
V gene: TRBV28
CDR3 DNA: TGTGCCAGTCGTGCCCCGACAGGTACCACCTACGAGCAGTACTTC
CDR3 protein: CASRAPTGTTYEQYF

J gene: TRBJ1-4
clone size: -
D gene: -
V gene: TRBV2
CDR3 DNA: TGTGCCAGCAGTGAAGGGGGCCTGGTTGAAAAACTGTTTTTT
CDR3 protein: CASSEGGLVEKLFF

J gene: TRBJ1-5
clone size: -
D gene: -
V gene: TRBV19
CDR3 DNA: TGTGCCAGTAGTATCGGCCGTGGGACACCCGGTAGCAATCAGCCCCAGCATTTT
CDR3 protein: CASSIGRGTPGSNQPQHF

J gene: TRBJ2-7
clone size: -
D gene: -
V gene: TRBV6-5
CDR3 DNA: TGTGCCAGCAGTTACTCGTGGGCGGGGTACGAGCAGTACTTC
CDR3 protein: CASSYSWAGYEQYF

J gene: TRBJ2-4
clone size: -
D gene: -
V gene: TRBV9
CDR3 DNA: TGTGCCAGCAGCGTAGGGGAGAAAAACATTCAGTACTTC
CDR3 protein: CASSVGEKNIQYF

J gene: TRBJ1-2
clone size: few
D gene: -
V gene: TRBV21-1
CDR3 DNA: TGTGCCAGCAGGACCGGGGGCTATGGCTACACCTTC
CDR3 protein: CASRTGGYGYTF

J gene: TRBJ2-2
clone size: -
D gene: -
V gene: TRBV5-1
CDR3 DNA: TGCGCCAGCAGCCCCGGACTGGCGGGTAATGTCGGGGAGCTGTTTTTT
CDR3 protein: CASSPGLAGNVGELFF

J gene: TRBJ1-1
clone size: -
D gene: -
V gene: TRBV12-3/TRBV12-4
CDR3 DNA: TGTGCCAGCAGTTTGGGCGCGAACACTGAAGCTTTCTTT
CDR3 protein: CASSLGANTEAFF